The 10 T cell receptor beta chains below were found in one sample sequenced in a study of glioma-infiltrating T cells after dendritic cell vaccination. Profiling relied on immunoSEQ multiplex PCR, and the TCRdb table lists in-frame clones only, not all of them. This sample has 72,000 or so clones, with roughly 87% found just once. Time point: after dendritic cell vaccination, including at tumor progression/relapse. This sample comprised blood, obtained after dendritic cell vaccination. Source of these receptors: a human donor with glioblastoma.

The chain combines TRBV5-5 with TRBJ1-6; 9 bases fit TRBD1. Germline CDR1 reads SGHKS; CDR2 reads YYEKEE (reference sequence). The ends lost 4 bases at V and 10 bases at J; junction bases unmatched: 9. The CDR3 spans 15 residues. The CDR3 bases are TGTGCCAGCAGCCTCCGGACAGGGGAAGGATCACCCCTCCACTTT. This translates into CASSLRTGEGSPLHF.

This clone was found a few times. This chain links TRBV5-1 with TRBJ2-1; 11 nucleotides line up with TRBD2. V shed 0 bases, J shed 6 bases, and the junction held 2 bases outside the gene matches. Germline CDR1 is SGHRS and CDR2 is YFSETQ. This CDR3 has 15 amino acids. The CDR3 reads CASSLGLAGINEQFF. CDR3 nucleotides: TGCGCCAGCAGCTTGGGACTAGCGGGGATCAATGAGCAGTTCTTC.

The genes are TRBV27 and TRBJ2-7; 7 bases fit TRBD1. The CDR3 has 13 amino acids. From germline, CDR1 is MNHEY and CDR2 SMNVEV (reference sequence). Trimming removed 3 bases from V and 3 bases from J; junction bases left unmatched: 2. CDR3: CASSFGQVYEQYF. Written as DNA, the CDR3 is TGTGCCAGCAGTTTCGGACAGGTCTACGAGCAGTACTTC.

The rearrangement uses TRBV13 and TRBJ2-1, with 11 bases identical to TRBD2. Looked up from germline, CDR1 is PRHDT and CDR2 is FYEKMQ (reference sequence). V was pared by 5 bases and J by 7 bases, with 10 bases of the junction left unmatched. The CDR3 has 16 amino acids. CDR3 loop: CASSPLLAGGGNEQFF. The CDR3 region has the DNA TGTGCCAGCAGCCCCCTCCTAGCGGGAGGTGGGAATGAGCAGTTCTTC. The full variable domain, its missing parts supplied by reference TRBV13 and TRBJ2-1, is AAGVIQSPRHLIKEKRETATLKCYPIPRHDTVYWYQQGPGQDPQFLISFYEKMQSDKGSIPDRFSAQQFSDYHSELNMSSLELGDSALYFCASSPLLAGGGNEQFFGPGTRLTVL.

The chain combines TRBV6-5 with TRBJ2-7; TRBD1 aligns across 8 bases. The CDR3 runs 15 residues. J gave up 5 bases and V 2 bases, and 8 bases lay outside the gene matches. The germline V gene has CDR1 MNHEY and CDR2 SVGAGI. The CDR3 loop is CASSYADRVGHEQYF. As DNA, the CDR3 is TGTGCCAGCAGTTACGCGGACAGGGTCGGACACGAGCAGTACTTC.

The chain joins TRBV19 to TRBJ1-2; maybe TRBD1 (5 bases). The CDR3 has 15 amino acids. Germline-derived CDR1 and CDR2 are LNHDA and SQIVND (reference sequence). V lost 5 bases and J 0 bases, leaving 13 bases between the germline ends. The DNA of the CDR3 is TGTGCCAGTAGTCCCGACAGTCCCCCTAACTATGGCTACACCTTC. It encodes CASSPDSPPNYGYTF.

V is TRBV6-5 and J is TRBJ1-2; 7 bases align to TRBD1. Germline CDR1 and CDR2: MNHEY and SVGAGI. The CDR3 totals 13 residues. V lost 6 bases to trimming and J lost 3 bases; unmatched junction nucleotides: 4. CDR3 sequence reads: CASSLGQHYGYTF. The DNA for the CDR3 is TGTGCCAGCAGCCTGGGACAGCACTATGGCTACACCTTC.

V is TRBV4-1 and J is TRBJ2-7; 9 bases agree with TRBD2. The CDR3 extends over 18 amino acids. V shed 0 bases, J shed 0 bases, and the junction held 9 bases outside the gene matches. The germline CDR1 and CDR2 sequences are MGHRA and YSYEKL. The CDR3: CASSQDLSRSGSSYEQYF. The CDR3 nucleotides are TGCGCCAGCAGCCAAGATCTTTCACGTAGCGGGAGCTCCTACGAGCAGTACTTC.

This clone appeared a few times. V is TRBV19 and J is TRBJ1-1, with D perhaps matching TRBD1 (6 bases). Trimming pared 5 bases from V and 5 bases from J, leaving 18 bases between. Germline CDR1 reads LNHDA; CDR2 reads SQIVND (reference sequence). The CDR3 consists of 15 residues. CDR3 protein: CASSPARDISTEAFF. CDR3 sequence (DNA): TGTGCCAGTAGTCCGGCTCGGGACATATCGACTGAAGCTTTCTTT.

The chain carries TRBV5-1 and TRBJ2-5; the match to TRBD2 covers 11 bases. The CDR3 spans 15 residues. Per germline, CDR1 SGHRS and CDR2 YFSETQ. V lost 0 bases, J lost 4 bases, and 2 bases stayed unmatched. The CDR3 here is CASSLALAGVETQYF. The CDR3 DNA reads TGCGCCAGCAGCTTGGCACTAGCGGGGGTAGAGACCCAGTACTTC. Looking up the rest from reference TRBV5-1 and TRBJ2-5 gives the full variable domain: KAGVTQTPRYLIKTRGQQVTLSCSPISGHRSVSWYQQTPGQGLQFLFEYFSETQRNKGNFPGRFSGRQFSNSRSEMNVSTLELGDSALYLCASSLALAGVETQYFGPGTRLLVL.